The source of this TCR beta chain is a study of PD-1 blockade in classical Hodgkin lymphoma. Noted time point: cycle 4 day 1 (C4D1), after more than 5 weeks of nivolumab. The patients all showed relapse after autologous stem cell transplantation, while their brentuximab vedotin exposure varied. PBMCs were thawed, and CD8+ T cells were then isolated from them by magnetic negative selection. The germline gives CDR1 SEHNR, CDR2 FQNEAQ (reference sequence). This CDR3 comprises 13 residues. Deletions cut 5 bases from V and 6 bases from J, with 13 bases between. Sequenced by immunoSEQ multiplex PCR; TCRdb stores in-frame clones only, minus some. The sample includes 12,000 or so clones, approximately 81% of them seen just once.

The rearrangement joins TRBV7-9 to TRBJ1-2, with no clear D. The receptor was derived from a human donor with classical Hodgkin lymphoma. The donor label of this sample is uncertain. Sequencing used CD8+ T cells from blood, obtained before the fourth cycle of nivolumab. In nucleotides, the CDR3 is TGTGCCAGCAGCGTTGGGGATCTTGATGGCTACACCTTC. Amino acid sequence: CASSVGDLDGYTF. Using reference TRBV7-9 and TRBJ1-2 for the parts outside the CDR3, the full variable domain is DTGVSQNPRHKITKRGQNVTFRCDPISEHNRLYWYRQTLGQGPEFLTYFQNEAQLEKSRLLSDRFSAERPKGSFSTLEIQRTEQGDSAMYLCASSVGDLDGYTFGSGTRLTVV.